Listed below are T cell receptor beta chains from one sample, sequenced in a study of CD8 T cells in Susac syndrome. TCRdb re-called the immunoSEQ multiplex PCR reads with MiXCR, one entry per CDR3 protein. This table holds over 200,000 distinct CDR3 sequences, roughly 94% found once. Sequencing was performed on CD4+ T cells from PBMCs. These TCRs come from a human donor with multiple sclerosis. CDR3s include the opening cysteine and the closing phenylalanine or tryptophan. Fields, in order: J gene, D gene, clone size, V gene, CDR3 protein, CDR3 DNA. The D gene is left open where the match is weak. Clone size, where shown, is once, few, many, or a class for clones that have expanded.

j_call: TRBJ2-5
d_call: TRBD2
clone_size: -
v_call: TRBV29-1
cdr3_aa: CSASRGLAGGTWVETQYF
cdr3_nt: TGCAGCGCTTCCCGAGGACTAGCGGGGGGAACCTGGGTAGAGACCCAGTACTTC

j_call: TRBJ1-6
d_call: -
clone_size: -
v_call: TRBV30
cdr3_aa: CAWQGGNNSPLHF
cdr3_nt: TGTGCCTGGCAAGGGGGAAATAATTCACCCCTCCACTTT

j_call: TRBJ2-7
d_call: -
clone_size: -
v_call: TRBV20-1
cdr3_aa: CSARMSGRLGYEQYF
cdr3_nt: TGCAGTGCTAGAATGTCGGGACGTCTCGGCTACGAGCAGTACTTC

j_call: TRBJ2-1
d_call: -
clone_size: -
v_call: TRBV11-2
cdr3_aa: CASSLDRGSTEQFF
cdr3_nt: TGTGCCAGCAGCTTAGATAGGGGTTCCACTGAGCAGTTCTTC

j_call: TRBJ2-5
d_call: TRBD1
clone_size: -
v_call: TRBV25-1
cdr3_aa: CASQYRGLETQYF
cdr3_nt: TGTGCCAGCCAATACAGGGGATTGGAGACCCAGTACTTC

j_call: TRBJ2-1
d_call: -
clone_size: -
v_call: TRBV3-1
cdr3_aa: CASSQDVGGDNEQFF
cdr3_nt: TGTGCCAGCAGCCAAGATGTAGGAGGAGACAATGAGCAGTTCTTC

j_call: TRBJ2-7
d_call: TRBD1
clone_size: -
v_call: TRBV29-1
cdr3_aa: CSVRRDRTLYEQYF
cdr3_nt: TGCAGCGTTAGACGGGACAGGACTCTTTACGAGCAGTACTTC

j_call: TRBJ2-3
d_call: TRBD2
clone_size: once
v_call: TRBV20-1
cdr3_aa: CTPSGGADTQYF
cdr3_nt: TGCACCCCCTCGGGGGGAGCAGATACGCAGTATTTT

j_call: TRBJ2-1
d_call: -
clone_size: -
v_call: TRBV12-3/TRBV12-4
cdr3_aa: CASSFVNEQFF
cdr3_nt: TGTGCCAGCAGTTTCGTCAATGAGCAGTTCTTC

j_call: TRBJ2-3
d_call: TRBD1
clone_size: -
v_call: TRBV6-5
cdr3_aa: CASNRGPTQYF
cdr3_nt: TGTGCCAGCAACAGGGGCCCAACGCAGTATTTT

j_call: TRBJ1-6
d_call: -
clone_size: -
v_call: TRBV3-1
cdr3_aa: CASGDTEDSPLHF
cdr3_nt: TGTGCCAGTGGGGACACCGAGGATTCACCCCTCCACTTT

j_call: TRBJ2-5
d_call: -
clone_size: -
v_call: TRBV20-1
cdr3_aa: CSARGGTAKETQYF
cdr3_nt: TGCAGTGCTAGAGGGGGGACTGCTAAAGAGACCCAGTACTTC

j_call: TRBJ2-2
d_call: -
clone_size: -
v_call: TRBV6-5
cdr3_aa: CASSAQGRELFF
cdr3_nt: TGTGCCAGCAGTGCCCAGGGGAGAGAGCTGTTTTTT

j_call: TRBJ2-3
d_call: -
clone_size: once
v_call: TRBV7-2
cdr3_aa: CASSASNTQYF
cdr3_nt: TGTGCCAGCAGCGCTTCTAATACGCAGTATTTT

j_call: TRBJ2-5
d_call: -
clone_size: -
v_call: TRBV30
cdr3_aa: CAWGGNQETQYF
cdr3_nt: TGTGCCTGGGGGGGCAACCAAGAGACCCAGTACTTC

j_call: TRBJ1-5
d_call: -
clone_size: once
v_call: TRBV7-2
cdr3_aa: CASSLVLGSNQPQHF
cdr3_nt: TGTGCCAGCAGCTTAGTTCTGGGGAGCAATCAGCCCCAGCATTTT

j_call: TRBJ2-2
d_call: -
clone_size: -
v_call: TRBV5-1
cdr3_aa: CASSFQEYTGELFF
cdr3_nt: TGCGCCAGCAGCTTCCAAGAGTACACCGGGGAGCTGTTTTTT

j_call: TRBJ2-6
d_call: -
clone_size: once
v_call: TRBV29-1
cdr3_aa: CSVQGSGANVLTF
cdr3_nt: TGCAGCGTTCAAGGCTCTGGGGCCAACGTCCTGACTTTC

j_call: TRBJ1-6
d_call: TRBD1
clone_size: -
v_call: TRBV29-1
cdr3_aa: CSVEEYRGSPLHF
cdr3_nt: TGCAGCGTTGAAGAATACAGGGGTTCACCCCTCCACTTT

j_call: TRBJ2-5
d_call: TRBD1
clone_size: -
v_call: TRBV2
cdr3_aa: CASSVGQSQETQYF
cdr3_nt: TGTGCCAGCAGTGTGGGACAGAGCCAAGAGACCCAGTACTTC

j_call: TRBJ1-1
d_call: TRBD1
clone_size: -
v_call: TRBV4-1
cdr3_aa: CASGKDRLFNTEAFF
cdr3_nt: TGCGCCAGCGGAAAGGACAGGCTGTTCAATACTGAAGCTTTCTTT

j_call: TRBJ2-3
d_call: -
clone_size: -
v_call: TRBV6-6
cdr3_aa: CASSPGLGSRTDTQYF
cdr3_nt: TGTGCCAGCAGTCCCGGGCTAGGGAGTCGCACAGATACGCAGTATTTT

j_call: TRBJ2-1
d_call: TRBD2
clone_size: -
v_call: TRBV30
cdr3_aa: CASRGGRWYEQFF
cdr3_nt: TGTGCCTCACGGGGGGGCCGGTGGTATGAGCAGTTCTTC

j_call: TRBJ2-1
d_call: TRBD1
clone_size: -
v_call: TRBV10-3
cdr3_aa: CAISTGTGGYNEQFF
cdr3_nt: TGTGCCATCAGTACCGGGACAGGTGGTTACAATGAGCAGTTCTTC

j_call: TRBJ1-1
d_call: -
clone_size: -
v_call: TRBV29-1
cdr3_aa: CSVGGASTEAFF
cdr3_nt: TGCAGCGTTGGAGGAGCTAGCACTGAAGCTTTCTTT

j_call: TRBJ2-3
d_call: -
clone_size: -
v_call: TRBV11-2
cdr3_aa: CASSIFTGRTDTQYF
cdr3_nt: TGTGCCAGCAGCATATTCACGGGTCGCACAGATACGCAGTATTTT

j_call: TRBJ1-5
d_call: -
clone_size: -
v_call: TRBV12-3/TRBV12-4
cdr3_aa: CASSSNQPQHF
cdr3_nt: TGTGCCAGCAGTTCCAATCAGCCCCAGCATTTT

j_call: TRBJ1-1
d_call: -
clone_size: -
v_call: TRBV20-1
cdr3_aa: CSASAPNTEAFF
cdr3_nt: TGCAGTGCTAGCGCGCCGAACACTGAAGCTTTCTTT

j_call: TRBJ2-3
d_call: TRBD2
clone_size: -
v_call: TRBV29-1
cdr3_aa: CSVFEAGRTDTQYF
cdr3_nt: TGCAGCGTCTTCGAAGCGGGGCGCACAGATACGCAGTATTTT

j_call: TRBJ1-4
d_call: -
clone_size: -
v_call: TRBV2
cdr3_aa: CASSEFGDLFF
cdr3_nt: TGTGCCAGCAGTGAATTCGGGGACCTGTTTTTT

j_call: TRBJ2-7
d_call: -
clone_size: few
v_call: TRBV12-3/TRBV12-4
cdr3_aa: CASSPGQYEQYF
cdr3_nt: TGTGCCAGCAGTCCCGGACAGTACGAGCAGTACTTC